The following is a T cell receptor (beta chain) sequence with its context. No antigen is known for it. V gave up 4 bases and J gave up 4 bases, with 17 bases separating them. The CDR3 is made up of 15 amino acids. From germline, CDR1 is SGHRS and CDR2 YFSETQ. Healthy people donating bone marrow made up the donors. The sample is drawn from a study of cytomegalovirus exposure and HLA in healthy donors. The PCR ran on 60 Vbeta and 13 Jbeta primers. TCRdb keeps only in-frame clones here, not all; method: immunoSEQ multiplex PCR. The table records under 200,000 clones, around 79% of them present only once. Study conclusions and caveats: For cytomegalovirus status, the classifier reportedly gave diagnoses with high specificity and sensitivity.

Sequenced sample: PBMCs. This receptor was obtained from a male donor in good health and CMV-seropositive. J is TRBJ1-1 and V is TRBV5-1; TRBD1 is a possible D gene (6 bases). Written as DNA, the CDR3 is TGCGCCAGCAGCCTCCGGACAGCTCTACCCACTGAAGCTTTCTTT. Protein: CASSLRTALPTEAFF.